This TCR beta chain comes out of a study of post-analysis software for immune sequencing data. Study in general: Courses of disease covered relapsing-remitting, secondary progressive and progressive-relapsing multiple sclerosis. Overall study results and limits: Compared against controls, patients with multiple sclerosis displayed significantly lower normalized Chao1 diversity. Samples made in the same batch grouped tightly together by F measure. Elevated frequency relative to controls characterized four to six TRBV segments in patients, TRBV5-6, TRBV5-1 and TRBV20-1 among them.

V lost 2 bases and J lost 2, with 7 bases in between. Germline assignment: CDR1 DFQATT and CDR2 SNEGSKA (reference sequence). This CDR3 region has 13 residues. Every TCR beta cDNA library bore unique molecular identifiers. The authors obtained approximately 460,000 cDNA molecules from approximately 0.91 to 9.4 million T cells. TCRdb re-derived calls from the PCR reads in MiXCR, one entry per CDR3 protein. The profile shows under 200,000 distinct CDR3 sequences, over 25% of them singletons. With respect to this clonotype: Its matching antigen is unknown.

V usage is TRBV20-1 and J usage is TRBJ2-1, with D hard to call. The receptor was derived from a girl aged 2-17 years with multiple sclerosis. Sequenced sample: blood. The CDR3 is CSARITPYNEQFF. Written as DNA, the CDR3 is TGCAGTGCTAGAATAACACCCTACAATGAGCAGTTCTTC.